One and the same sample provided the 26 T cell receptor beta chains below, sequenced in a study of cytomegalovirus exposure and HLA in healthy donors. With 60 Vbeta and 13 Jbeta primers, the PCR was carried out. Method: immunoSEQ multiplex PCR; TCRdb's copy keeps in-frame clones and lacks some. This table holds 95,000 to 100,000 clones, about 76% found once. Sequencing was performed on PBMCs. These TCRs come from a man aged 35-49 years in good health and CMV-seropositive.

The chain links TRBV5-1 to TRBJ2-3; D is unresolved. CDR1 and CDR2 from the germline V gene are SGHRS and YFSETQ. V dropped 0 bases and J dropped 7 bases, with 9 bases sitting between them. The length of the CDR3 is 13 residues. DNA of the CDR3: TGCGCCAGCAGCTTGGTGGCAGGCAATACGCAGTATTTT. It is translated as CASSLVAGNTQYF.

The V call is TRBV9, the J call TRBJ2-7; D is perhaps TRBD1 (5 bases). The germline V gene encodes CDR1 SGDLS and CDR2 YYNGEE. V lost 4 bases, J lost 2 bases, and 16 bases lay in between. The CDR3 sequence is 15 residues long. The CDR3, as DNA: TGTGCCAGCAGCTTGGGGCCCGACACCACCTACGAGCAGTACTTC. Translation gives CASSLGPDTTYEQYF.

The chain combines TRBV6-1 with TRBJ2-1; tentatively, D is TRBD1 (5 bases). Germline-derived CDR1 and CDR2 are MNHNS and SASEGT. Deletions cut 6 bases from V and 11 bases from J, with 11 bases between. The CDR3 length is 11 residues. CDR3 region: CASRKDSQQFF. The CDR3 DNA reads as TGTGCCAGCAGGAAAGACAGTCAGCAGTTCTTC.

The chain has TRBV7-9 and TRBJ2-5; 10 nucleotides match TRBD1. The CDR3 is 15 residues long. CDR1 is SEHNR, CDR2 FQNEAQ, per germline (reference sequence). Trimming took 3 bases from V and 5 from J; bases not matched to a gene: 6. The chain's CDR3 is CASSFKDRGGETQYF. DNA for the CDR3: TGTGCCAGCAGCTTCAAGGACAGGGGGGGTGAGACCCAGTACTTC. The entire variable domain, with the rest obtained from reference TRBV7-9 and TRBJ2-5, is as follows: DTGVSQNPRHKITKRGQNVTFRCDPISEHNRLYWYRQTLGQGPEFLTYFQNEAQLEKSRLLSDRFSAERPKGSFSTLEIQRTEQGDSAMYLCASSFKDRGGETQYFGPGTRLLVL.

Written as DNA, the CDR3 is TGCGCCAGCAGCTTACAACTAGCGGTCGGAGAGACCCAGTACTTC. This sequence encodes CASSLQLAVGETQYF. The genes are TRBV5-1 and TRBJ2-5, with TRBD2 matching 8 bases. Germline values: CDR1 SGHRS, CDR2 YFSETQ. The V segment lost 2 bases and the J segment 4 bases; nucleotides outside the gene matches: 7. There are 15 residues in the CDR3.

CDR3 in DNA: TGTGCCAGCAGGTTAGGGAGTCTCACAGATACGCAGTATTTT. This translates into CASRLGSLTDTQYF. J is TRBJ2-3 and V is TRBV6-1; D perhaps matches TRBD2 (5 bases). V was shortened by 6 bases and J by 2 bases, with 12 bases between the two germline ends. Germline lookup yields CDR1 MNHNS and CDR2 SASEGT. The CDR3 extends over 14 amino acids.

The chain uses TRBV4-1 and TRBJ1-2, with D possibly TRBD1 on 6 matching bases. The V and J ends lost 0 bases and 4 bases respectively, with 12 bases between them. CDR1 is MGHRA and CDR2 is YSYEKL in the germline V gene. This CDR3 comprises 15 residues. The CDR3 here is CASSQESGEIYGYTF. Written as DNA, the CDR3 is TGCGCCAGCAGCCAAGAATCAGGGGAGATCTATGGCTACACCTTC.

The genes are TRBV10-3 and TRBJ2-3; TRBD2 agrees at 9 bases. Trimming took 6 bases from V and 2 from J; bases not matched to a gene: 12. The CDR3 contains 17 residues. Germline loops: CDR1 ENHRY, CDR2 SYGVKD. CDR3 nucleotide sequence: TGTGCCATCAGCGATACTACGCTAGCGGGGAACACAGATACGCAGTATTTT. Translating it yields CAISDTTLAGNTDTQYF.

V and J are TRBV4-1 and TRBJ1-3, with TRBD1 as a possible D gene (6 bases). Trimming took 0 bases from V and 7 from J, leaving 16 bases between them. From germline, CDR1 is MGHRA and CDR2 YSYEKL. This CDR3 is 16 amino acids long. CDR3 nucleotides: TGCGCCAGCAGCCAAGAGGGGGGGGCGCAGGGTAACACCATATATTTT. It codes for CASSQEGGAQGNTIYF.

The chain links TRBV4-1 to TRBJ2-2, with TRBD1 matching 8 bases. The CDR3 is 14 residues long. CDR1 and CDR2 (germline): MGHRA, YSYEKL. V shed 1 base, J shed 6 bases, and the junction held 1 base outside the gene matches. CDR3 sequence reads: CASSQGRGPGELFF. In DNA, the CDR3 is TGCGCCAGCAGCCAAGGCAGGGGGCCCGGGGAGCTGTTTTTT.

The chain joins TRBV5-4 to TRBJ2-3; 13 nucleotides match TRBD2. CDR3 length: 17 amino acids. Germline V CDR1 and CDR2: SGHNT, YYREEE (reference sequence). V was clipped by 3 bases and J by 2 bases; unmatched bases: 6. The CDR3 nucleotides read TGTGCCAGCAGCTCCGTGACTAGCGGGAGGTCCACAGATACGCAGTATTTT. It yields the protein CASSSVTSGRSTDTQYF.

The chain joins TRBV4-3 to TRBJ2-3; 8 nucleotides line up with TRBD2. This CDR3 region has 14 residues. V was pared by 4 bases and J by 3 bases, with 3 bases of the junction left unmatched. Germline assignment: CDR1 LGHNA and CDR2 YSLEER. The CDR3: CASSLGGGTDTQYF. The CDR3 nucleotides read TGCGCCAGCAGCCTCGGGGGGGGAACAGATACGCAGTATTTT.

This clone was observed a few times. The chain links TRBV12-5 to TRBJ1-2; a possible D gene is TRBD1 (5 bases). The V gene's germline CDR1 is LGHNT and CDR2 FRNRAP. The CDR3 runs to 12 residues. Trimming pared 6 bases from V and 4 bases from J, leaving 9 bases between. CDR3 protein: CASGGRGYGYTF. The CDR3 coding sequence is TGTGCTAGTGGGGGGCGCGGCTATGGCTACACCTTC.

V gene TRBV29-1 combines with J gene TRBJ1-3; D remains ambiguous. Germline V gene sequence: CDR1 SQVTM, CDR2 ANQGSEA. Trimming took off 4 bases at V and 0 bases at J, with 4 bases between the two ends. CDR3 length: 12 residues. Written as DNA, the CDR3 is TGCAGCGTTGCCCTCTCTGGAAACACCATATATTTT. Protein sequence: CSVALSGNTIYF.

This clone was observed a handful of times. V and J are TRBV2 and TRBJ1-6, with TRBD1 matching 7 bases. Per the germline V gene, CDR1 is SNHLY and CDR2 is FYNNEI. Losses at the gene ends were 6 bases for V and 9 bases for J; bases not matched to a gene: 8. This CDR3 comprises 14 residues. The CDR3 region is CASRSRDSGSPLHF. For the CDR3, the DNA is TGTGCCAGCAGGAGCCGGGACAGCGGTTCACCCCTCCACTTT.

The chain combines TRBV27 with TRBJ1-6; D ambiguous. Germline values: CDR1 MNHEY, CDR2 SMNVEV (reference sequence). V was shortened by 4 bases and J by 0 bases, with 4 bases between the two germline ends. This CDR3 has 14 residues. The CDR3 loop reads CASSSLSYNSPLHF. CDR3 in DNA: TGTGCCAGCAGTTCTCTCTCCTATAATTCACCCCTCCACTTT.

The chain uses TRBV5-1 and TRBJ2-6; possible D gene TRBD2, 5 bases. CDR1 is SGHRS and CDR2 is YFSETQ in the germline V gene. The CDR3 contains 14 residues. The ends were cut back, 0 bases at V and 4 bases at J, with 5 bases in the middle. CDR3 bases: TGCGCCAGCAGCTTGGCGGGGGGGGCCAACGTCCTGACTTTC. Encoded protein: CASSLAGGANVLTF.

V is TRBV2 and J is TRBJ2-5, with D hard to call. CDR3 size: 12 residues. CDR1 and CDR2 from the germline V gene are SNHLY and FYNNEI. Trimming took off 6 bases at V and 5 bases at J, with 10 bases between the two ends. The CDR3 here is CASRTTGETQYF. As DNA, the CDR3 is TGTGCCAGCAGGACGACTGGGGAGACCCAGTACTTC.

This clone was observed a few times. The rearrangement uses TRBV27 and TRBJ1-4; weak D call: TRBD1 (6 bases). Between the trimmed V and J ends, which lost 5 bases and 0 bases, there was a span of 10 bases. Per the germline V gene, CDR1 is MNHEY and CDR2 is SMNVEV (reference sequence). The CDR3 has 15 amino acids. The CDR3 DNA reads TGTGCCAGCAGTGGGGGGGCCTCAACTAATGAAAAACTGTTTTTT. It codes for CASSGGASTNEKLFF.

The chain recombines TRBV2 with TRBJ2-2, with D tentatively TRBD2 (6 bases). The germline CDR1 and CDR2 sequences are SNHLY and FYNNEI. The CDR3 runs 14 residues. Trimming removed 8 bases from V and 4 bases from J, with 14 bases in between. The CDR3 protein is CASGGEESTGELFF. The CDR3 nucleotides are TGTGCCAGCGGTGGGGAGGAATCCACCGGGGAGCTGTTTTTT.

V usage is TRBV18 and J usage is TRBJ1-6, with 7 bases aligning to TRBD1. This CDR3 has 15 residues. The ends lost 5 bases at V and 8 bases at J; junction bases unmatched: 9. Germline lookup yields CDR1 KGHSH and CDR2 LQKENI. The CDR3 loop is CASSVDRVGDSPLHF. The CDR3 bases are TGTGCCAGCTCAGTAGACAGGGTCGGGGATTCACCCCTCCACTTT. Complete variable domain (other parts from reference TRBV18 and TRBJ1-6): NAGVMQNPRHLVRRRGQEARLRCSPMKGHSHVYWYRQLPEEGLKFMVYLQKENIIDESGMPKERFSAEFPKEGPSILRIQQVVRGDSAAYFCASSVDRVGDSPLHFGNGTRLTVT.

This clone is a singleton in its sample. The chain is built from TRBV7-9 and TRBJ2-3; D remains unclear. Germline V CDR1 and CDR2: SEHNR, FQNEAQ (reference sequence). This CDR3 comprises 13 residues. V lost 4 bases, J lost 2 bases, and 7 bases lay in between. Written as DNA, the CDR3 is TGTGCCAGCAGCTCTTCTGTCACAGATACGCAGTATTTT. As protein: CASSSSVTDTQYF. Combining the CDR3 with reference TRBV7-9 and TRBJ2-3 gives the whole variable domain DTGVSQNPRHKITKRGQNVTFRCDPISEHNRLYWYRQTLGQGPEFLTYFQNEAQLEKSRLLSDRFSAERPKGSFSTLEIQRTEQGDSAMYLCASSSSVTDTQYFGPGTRLTVL.

V and J are TRBV4-1 and TRBJ2-7; 12 nucleotides align to TRBD2. V lost 6 bases, J lost 3 bases, and 6 bases stayed unmatched. Germline V gives CDR1 MGHRA, CDR2 YSYEKL. The CDR3 loop spans 15 amino acids. CDR3 residues: CASRQLAGGHYEQYF. The CDR3 bases are TGCGCCAGCAGACAACTAGCGGGGGGCCACTACGAGCAGTACTTC.

The chain is built from TRBV10-3 and TRBJ2-6, with TRBD2 matching 7 bases. Germline trimming cut 4 bases from V and 0 bases from J; bases unmatched to any gene: 12. The CDR3 is 19 amino acids. From germline, CDR1 is ENHRY and CDR2 SYGVKD. CDR3 nucleotides: TGTGCCATCAGTGGCTCGGGGGGACTGTTGAGCTCTGGGGCCAACGTCCTGACTTTC. Amino acid sequence: CAISGSGGLLSSGANVLTF.

The gene calls are TRBV20-1 and TRBJ2-5; no firm D call. Trimming removed 3 bases from V and 5 bases from J, with 4 bases in between. The CDR3 runs 10 residues. CDR1 is DFQATT and CDR2 is SNEGSKA in the germline V gene (reference sequence). The CDR3, as DNA: TGCAGTGCTAGGAGTGAGACCCAGTACTTC. The encoded protein is CSARSETQYF.

This clone was seen more than once but under ten times. The chain uses TRBV5-1 and TRBJ1-2; D is perhaps TRBD1 (5 bases). V was clipped by 0 bases and J by 13 bases, with 10 bases between them. The CDR3 runs 11 residues. Germline CDR1 and CDR2: SGHRS and YFSETQ. The CDR3: CASSLEGLSTF. The CDR3, as DNA: TGCGCCAGCAGCTTGGAGGGGCTCAGCACCTTC.